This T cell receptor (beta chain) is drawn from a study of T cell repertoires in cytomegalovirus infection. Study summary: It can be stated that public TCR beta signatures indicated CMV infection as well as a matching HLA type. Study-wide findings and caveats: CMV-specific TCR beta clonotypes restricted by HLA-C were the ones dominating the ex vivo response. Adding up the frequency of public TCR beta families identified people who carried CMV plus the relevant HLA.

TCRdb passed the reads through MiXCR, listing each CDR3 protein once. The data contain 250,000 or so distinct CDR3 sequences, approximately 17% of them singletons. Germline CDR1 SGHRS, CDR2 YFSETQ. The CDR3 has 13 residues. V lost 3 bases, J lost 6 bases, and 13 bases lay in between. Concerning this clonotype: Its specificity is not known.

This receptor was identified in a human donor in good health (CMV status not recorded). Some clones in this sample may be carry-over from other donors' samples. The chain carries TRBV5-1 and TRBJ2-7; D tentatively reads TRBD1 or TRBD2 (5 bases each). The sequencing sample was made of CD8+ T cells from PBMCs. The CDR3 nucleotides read TGCGCCAGCAGCTCGACGGGGACGGGCGAGCAGTACTTC. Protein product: CASSSTGTGEQYF.